This T cell receptor (beta chain) derives from a study of CD8 T cells in Susac syndrome. This CDR3 spans 14 amino acids. Germline V gene lookup returns CDR1 SGHRS and CDR2 YFSETQ. V lost 1 base, J lost 2 bases, and 2 bases stayed unmatched. The RNA, about 0.45 to 1 ug, was put through reverse transcription using random hexamers. Amplification of TCR beta CDR3 used immunoSEQ multiplex PCR across 54 Vbeta and 13 Jbeta. TCRdb re-called the immunoSEQ multiplex PCR reads through MiXCR, storing one row per CDR3 protein. The sample lists roughly 200,000 distinct CDR3 sequences; 91% were seen once. Negative isolation yielded CD4+ and CD8+ T cells, and FACS enriched TEMRA cells. This clonotype came up a few times.

The chain couples TRBV5-1 to TRBJ2-5, with 7 bases matching TRBD2. Sample: CD4+ T cells from PBMCs. This clonotype was sampled from a human donor with Susac syndrome. The CDR3 loop is CASSLTSVQETQYF. CDR3 sequence (DNA): TGCGCCAGCAGCTTGACTAGCGTTCAAGAGACCCAGTACTTC. The full variable domain, its missing parts supplied by reference TRBV5-1 and TRBJ2-5, is KAGVTQTPRYLIKTRGQQVTLSCSPISGHRSVSWYQQTPGQGLQFLFEYFSETQRNKGNFPGRFSGRQFSNSRSEMNVSTLELGDSALYLCASSLTSVQETQYFGPGTRLLVL.